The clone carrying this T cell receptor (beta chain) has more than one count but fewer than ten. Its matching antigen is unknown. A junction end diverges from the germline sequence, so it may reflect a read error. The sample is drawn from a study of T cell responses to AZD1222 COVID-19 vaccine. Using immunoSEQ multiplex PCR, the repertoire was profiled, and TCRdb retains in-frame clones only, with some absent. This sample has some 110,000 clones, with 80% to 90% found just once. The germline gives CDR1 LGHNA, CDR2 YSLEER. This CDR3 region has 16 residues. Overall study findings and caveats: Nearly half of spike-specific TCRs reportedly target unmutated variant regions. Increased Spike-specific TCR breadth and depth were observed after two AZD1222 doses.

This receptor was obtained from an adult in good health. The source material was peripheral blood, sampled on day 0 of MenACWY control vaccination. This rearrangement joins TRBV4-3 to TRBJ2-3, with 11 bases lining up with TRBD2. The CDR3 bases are TGCGCCAGCAGCCAAGCCCTAGCGGGGGGCACGGATACGCAGTATTTT. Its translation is CASSQALAGGTDTQYF.